This note documents a single T cell receptor beta chain sequence. Antigen specificity is unknown. MiXCR, run by TCRdb on the reads, gives a single entry per CDR3 protein. This sample carries 300,000 to 400,000 distinct CDR3 sequences, roughly 28% of them seen once, and the ten largest clones take about 20%. The source of the sample is a study of T cell repertoires in cytomegalovirus infection. Study at large: CMV infection plus the matching HLA type was flagged by public TCR beta signatures.

Regarding the study as a whole: Clonotype analysis showed dominance of the ex vivo response by HLA-C-restricted CMV-specific TCR beta clonotypes. Of the TCR beta families, the public ones yielded a cumulative frequency that identified carriers of CMV plus the relevant HLA.

Germline-derived CDR1 and CDR2 are LNHDA and SQIVND (reference sequence). The CDR3 loop spans 14 amino acids. With 5 bases removed from V and 1 base from J, the gap between germline ends came to 11 bases. The rearrangement joins TRBV19 to TRBJ1-1, with D possibly being TRBD1 (6 bases). The receptor was derived from a human donor in good health (CMV status not recorded). Some clones in this sample may be carry-over from other donors' samples. Sequenced here: cultured PBMCs, sampled from culture after CMV antigen stimulation. The CDR3 DNA reads TGTGCCAGTAGTCTCTCGACAGGGAACACTGAAGCTTTCTTT. Protein sequence: CASSLSTGNTEAFF.